This T cell receptor (beta chain) was profiled in a study of T cells in Graves' hyperthyroidism and ophthalmopathy (dated by TCRdb to about 2019). Context from the whole study: Peripheral blood was sampled at the time of initial diagnosis, prior to any treatment. To identify distinguishing TCR V-J signatures, a discovery cohort of 100 or so patients was used, comprising 43 with Graves' ophthalmopathy and approximately 58 with stable Graves' hyperthyroidism. Following sampling, methimazole starting at 30 mg daily was given to hyperthyroidism patients, and high-dose intravenous methylprednisolone was given to ophthalmopathy patients. For training and testing, the roughly 93 patients in the discovery cohort were randomly divided in a 7:3 ratio. In addition, the study compared T-cell repertoires in thyroid tissue and in blood from six Graves' hyperthyroidism patients. Whether ophthalmopathy could be predicted prospectively was tested in an independent validation cohort made up of roughly 19 hyperthyroidism patients plus 17 patients who later progressed to ophthalmopathy. The paper reports TCR Vbeta CDR3 sequencing of roughly 140 peripheral blood samples: over 40 ophthalmopathy, about 75 hyperthyroidism and 17 progressor patients. General findings and caveats noted by the study authors: In cross-validation, a model built on a 13 V-J signature told ophthalmopathy apart from stable hyperthyroidism with over 85% sensitivity and about 81% specificity, and in testing the same model reached 80%/75%. During validation, the model predicted progression to ophthalmopathy a median of approximately 6.5 months ahead of onset, with just under 71% sensitivity and 72.22% specificity. No statistical method was used to fix the sample size in advance, and group allocation was not hidden from the investigators. Most expanded thyroid clonotypes (frequency above 0.001) were also found in blood, which suggests that blood repertoires may mirror thyroid immune responses.

Ophthalmopathy patients had moderately to severely active disease, Clinical Activity Score of at least 3, NOSPECS grade of at least 4, and duration under 3 months. Exclusion was applied to patients with uncontrolled infections, other autoimmune diseases, pregnancy or lactation. Clinical symptoms, serum thyroxine and TRAb, thyroid ultrasound, and orbital computed tomography formed the basis for the diagnoses. Ficoll-Paque density gradient centrifugation was used to isolate PBMCs from about 10 ml of fresh peripheral blood. Total RNA was extracted with Trizol reagent, and quality was checked on an Agilent 2100 Bioanalyzer. The TCR beta CDR3 regions were amplified from RNA transcripts. The first round of RT-PCR for the TCR CDR3 was performed with the HTBI primer set and the Qiagen OneStep RT-PCR kit. A second multiplex PCR round built the libraries, followed by size selection and purification. Paired-end sequencing of the libraries was performed with 100 bp reads on an Illumina HiSeq2000. The published analysis was carried out like this. SOAPnuke was used to process the raw data, with reads discarded if the reads contained adapters or uncalled bases, had a mean Phred below 15, or lacked an exact constant-primer or identifier match. COPE v1.2.5 was used to merge the high-quality paired reads, and each unique nucleotide sequence was defined as a clonotype. MiTCR v1.1 was used to align clonotypes to the IMGT TRBV, TRBD and TRBJ reference segments. Analysis was restricted to V-J combinations with a frequency above 0.0001, which covered approximately 99% of repertoires. A TCS score was defined as the ratio between F50 (clonal expansion) and ExV (chaos), using BLOSUM62-based TCRdist between CDR3 peptides within each V-J. Welch's t-statistics and random forest reduced some 510 V-J features to some 14, which were used in a naive Bayes classifier (R e1071). TCRdb passed the public sequencing reads through fastp at Q25 and MiXCR, retaining productive beta sequences. Here each entry gathers all rows of one CDR3 protein and keeps the most common genes and DNA. TCRdb's processing, not the authors' own work, is the source of the V and J calls. The sample table contains some 500,000 distinct CDR3 sequences; only one count was recorded for roughly 16% of them. 25% to 30% of the sample comes from the top ten.

Inclusive of the bounding cysteine and phenylalanine, the CDR3 is 12 residues long. Only the CDR3 DNA is retained, 36 bases long and in frame from the first base. V drops 4 bases and J drops 5 bases, leaving 8 bases in between. The germline V gene (reference sequence) yields MNHEY for CDR1 and SMNVEV for CDR2. This clonotype appeared many times. What antigen it recognizes has not been identified. Per-nucleotide qualities are absent, and no much larger clonotype sits a single base away. The V and J segments used are TRBV27 and TRBJ1-1; the D gene identity is not certain. The sample taken for sequencing was blood. This TCR was sampled from a woman aged 25 to 45 with Graves' ophthalmopathy. For the CDR3, the sequence is CASSSPSTEAFF. The bases read TGTGCCAGCAGTTCCCCATCGACTGAAGCTTTCTTT.